These 5 T cell receptor beta chains were sequenced from one sample in a study of T cell changes during pregnancy in multiple sclerosis. Only in-frame clones appear in the TCRdb table, and some are missing; sequencing was by immunoSEQ multiplex PCR. The table shows roughly 67,000 clones, with roughly 92% occurring only once. Source: peripheral blood, taken in the second trimester of pregnancy. Source of these receptors: a female donor with multiple sclerosis, enrolled in a pregnancy study.

This chain joins TRBV23-1 and TRBJ2-7, with D uncertain. TRBV23-1 is treated as an ORF (open reading frame) with a function not yet certain. V was cut by 2 bases and J by 5 bases, with 16 bases left in between. The CDR3 has 15 residues. The CDR3 is CASSQSPLRSHEQYF. CDR3 DNA: TGCGCCAGCAGTCAAAGTCCCTTGCGGTCGCACGAGCAGTACTTC.

The chain recombines TRBV27 with TRBJ2-7, with 8 bases that match TRBD1. J lost 7 bases, V lost 4 bases, and 6 bases had no gene match. Per the germline V gene, CDR1 is MNHEY and CDR2 is SMNVEV (reference sequence). The CDR3 length is 13 residues. The CDR3 nucleotides read TGTGCCAGCAGTTCGTCAGGGGGCACAGAGCAGTACTTC. Encoded protein: CASSSSGGTEQYF.

This sequence joins TRBV30 and TRBJ1-2, with D possibly TRBD1 on 5 matching bases. Trimming left V 2 bases short and J 9 bases short, with 16 bases between. Germline V gene data show CDR1 as GTSNPN and CDR2 as SVGIG (reference sequence). The CDR3 is made up of 13 amino acids. The CDR3, as DNA: TGTGCCTGGAGTCCCACAGGTGACTCGAGCTACACCTTC. Its translation is CAWSPTGDSSYTF.

This chain joins TRBV27 and TRBJ2-1, with TRBD2 matching 10 bases. CDR1 is MNHEY and CDR2 is SMNVEV in the germline V gene (reference sequence). The CDR3 totals 15 residues. Trimming took 2 bases from V and 6 from J; bases not matched to a gene: 4. The CDR3 DNA is TGTGCCAGCAGTTTAGGTCCTAGCGGGAGCAATGAGCAGTTCTTC. Translating it yields CASSLGPSGSNEQFF.

The chain employs TRBV11-1 and TRBJ2-5; 7 positions agree with TRBD1. Losses at the gene ends were 1 base for V and 4 bases for J; bases not matched to a gene: 3. Germline V lookup: CDR1 SGHAT, CDR2 FQDESV (reference sequence). The CDR3 is 14 amino acids. The CDR3 bases are TGTGCCAGCAGCTTAGGACAGGGCGGAGAGACCCAGTACTTC. Its translation: CASSLGQGGETQYF. Full variable domain (remainder filled in from reference TRBV11-1 and TRBJ2-5): EAEVAQSPRYKITEKSQAVAFWCDPISGHATLYWYRQILGQGPELLVQFQDESVVDDSQLPKDRFSAERLKGVDSTLKIQPAELGDSAMYLCASSLGQGGETQYFGPGTRLLVL.